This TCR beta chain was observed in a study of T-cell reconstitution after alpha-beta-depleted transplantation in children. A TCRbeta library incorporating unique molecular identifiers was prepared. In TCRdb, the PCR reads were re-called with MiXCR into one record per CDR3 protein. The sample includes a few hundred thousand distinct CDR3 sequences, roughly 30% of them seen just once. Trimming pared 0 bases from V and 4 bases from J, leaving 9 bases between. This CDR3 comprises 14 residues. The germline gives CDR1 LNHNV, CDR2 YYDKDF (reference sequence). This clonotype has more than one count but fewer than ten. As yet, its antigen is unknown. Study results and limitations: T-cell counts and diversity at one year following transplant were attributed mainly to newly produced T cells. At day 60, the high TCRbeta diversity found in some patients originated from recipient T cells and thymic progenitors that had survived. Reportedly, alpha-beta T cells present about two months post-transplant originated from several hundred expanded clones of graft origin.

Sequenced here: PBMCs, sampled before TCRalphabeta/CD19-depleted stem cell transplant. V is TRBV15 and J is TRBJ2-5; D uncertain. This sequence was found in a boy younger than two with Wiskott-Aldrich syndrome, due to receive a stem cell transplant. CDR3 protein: CATSRDRASETQYF. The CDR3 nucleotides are TGTGCCACCAGCAGAGATAGAGCGTCAGAGACCCAGTACTTC. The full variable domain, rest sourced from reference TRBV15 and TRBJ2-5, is DAMVIQNPRYQVTQFGKPVTLSCSQTLNHNVMYWYQQKSSQAPKLLFHYYDKDFNNEADTPDNFQSRRPNTSFCFLDIRSPGLGDTAMYLCATSRDRASETQYFGPGTRLLVL.